The sequence of this TCR beta chain was determined in a study of human T cells and chemical hapten exposure. Study summary: Patients' scalps got diphenylcyclopropenone weekly throughout the approximately 25-week study. Study-level results: TCRs above 1 in 1000 frequency did not change with DPC sensitization. Significantly more large CDR3 similarity clusters arose among expanded TCRs than among controls.

This clonotype was recorded many times. As yet, its antigen is unknown. The V and J ends lost 1 base and 2 bases, in that order; junction bases with no gene match: 4. Germline CDR1 reads SGHNT; CDR2 reads YYREEE (reference sequence). The CDR3 sequence is 16 residues long. Time point denoted: pre-sensitization, week 0. Treatment given: therapeutic diphenylcyclopropenone sensitization with weekly scalp DPC. Using its own MiXCR run on the RACE reads, TCRdb lists one record per CDR3 protein. The repertoire holds 45,000 to 65,000 distinct CDR3 sequences, approximately 10% seen once, with around 9.6% in the top ten.

The specimen was whole blood, collected in connection with sensitization to the hapten diphenylcyclopropenone (DPC). The gene calls are TRBV5-4 and TRBJ2-2; TRBD2 matches 8 bases. The origin of this receptor is a man between 35 and 55 years old with alopecia areata. Some clones in this sample may be carry-over from other donors' samples. The chain's CDR3 is CASSLQLAANTGELFF. In DNA, the CDR3 is TGTGCCAGCAGCTTGCAACTAGCGGCTAACACCGGGGAGCTGTTTTTT.